This record covers a single T cell receptor (beta chain). Its specific antigen is unknown. Base qualities are missing; no much larger clone stands one base away. The CDR3 holds 15 amino acids from the cysteine to the phenylalanine. The entry retains the CDR3 DNA only, 45 bases that are in frame from base 1. The germline V gene supplies CDR1 MNHEY and CDR2 SVGAGI. The junction shows trimming of 4 bases on V and 2 bases on J, and the gene matches do not reach 3 bases of it. Cells with a CD4+CD8-CD45RO-CD45RA+ profile were isolated by FACS and defined as naive CD4+ T cells, and those with a CD8+CD4-CD45RA+CD27bright profile were defined as naive CD8+ T cells. Antibodies against CD4 (RPA-T4), CD8 (SK1), CD27 (O323), CD45RA (HI100) and CD45RO (UCHL1) were used for sorting. The sample is drawn from a study of healthy donors' naive CD4 and CD8 T cells (dated by TCRdb to between 2014 and 2017). Study-wide context: Donors were selected to cover three age groups (20-25, 40-50 and 60-70 years, several each), with a mean age of approximately 44, and half of the donors were female. To check how TCR variation relates to lineage commitment, the researchers sequenced rearranged TCR alpha and beta chains taken from naive CD4+ and CD8+ T cells. The peripheral blood mononuclear cells came from about 17 individuals who were healthy and unrelated. The TCR alpha libraries followed the same workflow as the beta chain, except for a newly designed primer set that covered all functional IMGT alpha gene variants. The donors were HLA-typed by sequencing at HLA-A, -B, -C, -DRB1, -DQB1 and -DPB1, using the SBTexcellerator protocol, an ABI3130xl analyzer and SBTengine software. General study outcomes and caveats: Approximately 12% of the variance in CD4/CD8 propensity appeared to be explained jointly by V genes, J genes and CDR3 charge, in a largely additive manner. In both chains, CD4+ lineage was associated with a positively charged CDR3 and CD8+ lineage with a negatively charged CDR3. Bias between naive CD4+ and CD8+ cells was reportedly observed for most V and J gene segments, consistently across donors and independently of HLA genotype. Because alpha and beta chains were sequenced in bulk and could not be paired, the effects of the two chains in combination were not assessed. The study did not directly address possible repertoire bias arising from homeostatic proliferation of naive T cells.

The instrument given in TCRdb is 454 GS FLX Titanium. TCR libraries were built from about 500 ng of total RNA with a previously published linear amplification protocol. Sequencing was performed on the Roche/454 Genome Sequencer with Titanium chemistry. Regarding the original processing steps: Under 90,000 rearranged TCR alpha transcripts were sequenced from 5 or 6 of the healthy donors. Duplicate transcripts were removed, and each unique TCR clonotype was defined by its CDR3 junction following IMGT nomenclature. Logistic regression in R 2.13.0 modeled CD4 versus CD8 status as a function of V and J genes, with adjustment for donor effects and Bonferroni correction for multiple testing. The public reads were reanalyzed by TCRdb: fastp trimming at Q25, MiXCR alignment, in-frame beta chains only. Records with the same CDR3 protein are collapsed into one entry carrying the most frequent genes and DNA. The V and J calls reflect TCRdb's pipeline rather than the authors' work. This sample holds roughly 200,000 distinct CDR3 sequences; 65% to 75% were observed only once. The ten most abundant clones make up about 2.1% of the sample.

Sequencing input: naive CD4+ and CD8+ T cells sorted from blood, pooled from several donors. The sample's cell subset or site label is to be understood as: FACS-sorted naive CD4+ (CD45RO-CD45RA+) and naive CD8+ (CD45RA+CD27bright) T cells. This receptor was identified in a pool of human donors in good health; the sample pools cells from several healthy donors. The chain is assembled from TRBV6-5 and TRBJ1-5; 9 junctional bases match TRBD1. The CDR3 reads CASSSGTGRNQPQHF. The sequence in DNA is TGTGCCAGCAGTTCGGGGACAGGGCGCAATCAGCCCCAGCATTTT.